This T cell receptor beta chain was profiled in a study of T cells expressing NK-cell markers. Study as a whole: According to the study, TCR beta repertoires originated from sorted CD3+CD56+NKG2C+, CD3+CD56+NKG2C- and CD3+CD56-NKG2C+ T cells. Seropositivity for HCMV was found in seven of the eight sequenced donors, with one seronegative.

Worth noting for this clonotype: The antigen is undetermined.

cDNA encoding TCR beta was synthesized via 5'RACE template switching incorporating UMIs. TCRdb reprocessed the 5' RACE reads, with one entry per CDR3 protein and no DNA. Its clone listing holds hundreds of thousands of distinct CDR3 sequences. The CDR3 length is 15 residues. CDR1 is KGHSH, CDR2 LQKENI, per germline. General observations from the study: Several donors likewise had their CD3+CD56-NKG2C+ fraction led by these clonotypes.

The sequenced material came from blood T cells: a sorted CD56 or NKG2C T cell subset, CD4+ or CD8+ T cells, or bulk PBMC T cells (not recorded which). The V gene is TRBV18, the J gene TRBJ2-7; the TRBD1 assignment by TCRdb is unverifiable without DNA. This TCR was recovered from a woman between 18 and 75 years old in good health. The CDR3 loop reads CASSRDASAVGEQYF.